Reported below is one T cell receptor (beta chain). This sample is part of a study of shared clonotypes between healthy human individuals. V dropped 0 bases and J dropped 0; count of bases not matched to a gene: 4. The CDR3 length is 16 residues. The germline V gene has CDR1 SGDLS and CDR2 YYNGEE. Here immunoSEQ multiplex PCR was the method, and the copy in TCRdb shows in-frame clones only, minus some. The top ten clones hold 0.89% of a sample with over 950,000 clones, approximately 75% of them seen once. The chain employs TRBV9 and TRBJ2-3; TRBD1 matches at 7 bases. This TCR derives from a man aged 18 to 29 in good health. Some clones in this sample may be carry-over from other donors' samples. The material sequenced was memory CD4+ T cells from PBMCs. Indicated subset: CD45RA-negative fraction. Written as DNA, the CDR3 is TGTGCCAGCAGCGTAGGGGGACAGACTAGCACAGATACGCAGTATTTT. It codes for CASSVGGQTSTDTQYF.